This T cell receptor (beta chain) originates from a study of T cell changes during pregnancy in multiple sclerosis. Measured with immunoSEQ multiplex PCR; TCRdb has only the in-frame clones, and not every one. The profile shows about 100,000 clones, 92% of them singletons. This clone was observed a single time. Germline CDR1 reads SGHNT; CDR2 reads YYREEE (reference sequence). CDR3 size: 15 residues. Trimming stripped 0 bases from V and 4 bases from J, with 10 bases between. The source was peripheral blood, collected after pregnancy. The origin of this receptor is a female donor with multiple sclerosis, enrolled in a pregnancy study. This chain uses TRBV5-4 with TRBJ2-2; D possibly corresponds to TRBD1 (6 bases). The CDR3 coding sequence is TGTGCCAGCAGCTTGGCAGGGGCGCTCACCGGGGAGCTGTTTTTT. Its translation is CASSLAGALTGELFF.